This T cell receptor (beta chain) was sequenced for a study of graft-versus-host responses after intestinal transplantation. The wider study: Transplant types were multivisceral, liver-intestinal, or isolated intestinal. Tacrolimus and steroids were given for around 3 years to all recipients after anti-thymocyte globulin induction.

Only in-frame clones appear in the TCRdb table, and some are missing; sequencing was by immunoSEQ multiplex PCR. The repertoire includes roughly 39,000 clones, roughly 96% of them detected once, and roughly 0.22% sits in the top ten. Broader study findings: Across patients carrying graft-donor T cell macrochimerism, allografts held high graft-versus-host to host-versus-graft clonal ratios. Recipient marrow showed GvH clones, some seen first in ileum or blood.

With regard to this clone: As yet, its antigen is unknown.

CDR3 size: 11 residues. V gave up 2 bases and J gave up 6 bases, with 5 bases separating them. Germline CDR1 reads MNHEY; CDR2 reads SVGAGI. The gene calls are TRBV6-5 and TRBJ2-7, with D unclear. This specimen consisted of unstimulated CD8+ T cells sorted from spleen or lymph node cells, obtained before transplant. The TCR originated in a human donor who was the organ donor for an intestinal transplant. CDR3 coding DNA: TGTGCCAGCAGTTACGGGCGCGAGCAGTACTTC. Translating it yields CASSYGREQYF.